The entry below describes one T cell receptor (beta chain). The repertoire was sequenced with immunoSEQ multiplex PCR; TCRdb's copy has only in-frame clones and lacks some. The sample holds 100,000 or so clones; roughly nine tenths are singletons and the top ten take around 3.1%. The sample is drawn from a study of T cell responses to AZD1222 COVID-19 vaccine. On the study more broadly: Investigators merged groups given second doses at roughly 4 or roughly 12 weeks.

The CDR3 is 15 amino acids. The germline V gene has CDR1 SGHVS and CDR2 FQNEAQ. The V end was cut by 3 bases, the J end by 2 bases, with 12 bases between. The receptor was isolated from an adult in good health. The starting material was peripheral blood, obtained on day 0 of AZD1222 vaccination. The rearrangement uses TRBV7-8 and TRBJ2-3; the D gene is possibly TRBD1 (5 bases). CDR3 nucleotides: TGTGCCAGCAGCTTTGGGGCTATATCCACAGATACGCAGTATTTT. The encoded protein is CASSFGAISTDTQYF.